The clone carrying this T cell receptor (beta chain) is a singleton in its sample. This record comes from a study of blood T cell repertoires in COVID-19. Whole-study context: Sample material is recorded as cDNA or gDNA derived from T cells, B-cell-depleted T cells, or PBMCs.

This CDR3 is 16 amino acids long. V was cut by 3 bases and J by 0 bases, with 15 bases left in between. Germline V gene lookup returns CDR1 GTSNPN and CDR2 SVGIG (reference sequence). Residents of about two dozen US areas, aged about 18 to 95 years, made up the participants. Cohort 3 donors were reported recovered after two negative PCRs, clearance, or symptom resolution. In the study's own analysis: It was from reference gene primer amplification that nucleated cell counts were estimated. Profiling relied on immunoSEQ multiplex PCR, and the TCRdb table lists in-frame clones only, not all of them. The V and J calls and clone size are taken from that table; D and trimming were inferred from the DNA. The sample has some 460,000 clones, roughly 87% seen once; the top ten hold 0.65% to 0.9%.

The specimen sequenced was PBMCs or T cells enriched from blood (not recorded which). The genes are TRBV30 and TRBJ1-3; D is undetermined. The clonotype originates from a young woman who had recovered from COVID-19. CDR3 region: CAWSRFKINSGNTIYF. The CDR3 coding sequence is TGTGCCTGGAGCAGATTTAAGATAAACTCTGGAAACACCATATATTTT. Full variable domain (outside the CDR3, taken from reference TRBV30 and TRBJ1-3): SQTIHQWPATLVQPVGSPLSLECTVEGTSNPNLYWYRQAAGRGLQLLFYSVGIGQISSEVPQNLSASRPQDRQFILSSKKLLLSDSGFYLCAWSRFKINSGNTIYFGEGSWLTVV.